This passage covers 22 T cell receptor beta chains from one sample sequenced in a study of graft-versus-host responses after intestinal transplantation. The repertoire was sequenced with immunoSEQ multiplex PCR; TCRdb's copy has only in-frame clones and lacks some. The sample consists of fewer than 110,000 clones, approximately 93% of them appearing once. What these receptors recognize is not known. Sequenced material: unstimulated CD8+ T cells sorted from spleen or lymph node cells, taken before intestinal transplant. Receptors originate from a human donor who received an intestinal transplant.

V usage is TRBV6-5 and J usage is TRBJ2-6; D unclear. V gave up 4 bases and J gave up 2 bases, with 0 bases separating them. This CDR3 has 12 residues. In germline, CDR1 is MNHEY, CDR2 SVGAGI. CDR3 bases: TGTGCCAGCAGTTCTGGGGCCAACGTCCTGACTTTC. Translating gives CASSSGANVLTF.

CDR3 DNA sequence: TGTGCCAGCTCACCCGCTAAGGCAAACGGAGAGACCCAGTACTTC. The encoded protein is CASSPAKANGETQYF. The rearrangement links TRBV18 to TRBJ2-5, with no clear D. Trimming cost V 3 bases and J 4 bases, with 15 bases left between them. CDR1 is KGHSH, CDR2 LQKENI, per germline. The length of the CDR3 is 15 residues.

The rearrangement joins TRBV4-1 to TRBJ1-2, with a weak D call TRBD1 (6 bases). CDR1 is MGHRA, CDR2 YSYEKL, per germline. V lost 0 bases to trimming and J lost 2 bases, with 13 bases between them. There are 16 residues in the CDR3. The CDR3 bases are TGCGCCAGCAGCCAAGATACGGGTCAGGGGAACTATGGCTACACCTTC. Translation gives CASSQDTGQGNYGYTF.

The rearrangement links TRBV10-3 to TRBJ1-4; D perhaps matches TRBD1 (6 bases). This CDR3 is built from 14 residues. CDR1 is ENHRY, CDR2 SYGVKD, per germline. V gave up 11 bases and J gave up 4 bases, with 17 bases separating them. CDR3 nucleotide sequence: TGTGCCTCCGGGGAGGGGGTGAATAATGAAAAACTGTTTTTT. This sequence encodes CASGEGVNNEKLFF.

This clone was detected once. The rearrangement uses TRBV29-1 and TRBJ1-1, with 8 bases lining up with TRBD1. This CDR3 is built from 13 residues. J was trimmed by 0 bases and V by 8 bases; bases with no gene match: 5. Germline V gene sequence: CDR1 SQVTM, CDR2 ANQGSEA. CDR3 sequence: CSSRTGMNTEAFF. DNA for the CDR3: TGCAGCTCTAGGACAGGGATGAACACTGAAGCTTTCTTT.

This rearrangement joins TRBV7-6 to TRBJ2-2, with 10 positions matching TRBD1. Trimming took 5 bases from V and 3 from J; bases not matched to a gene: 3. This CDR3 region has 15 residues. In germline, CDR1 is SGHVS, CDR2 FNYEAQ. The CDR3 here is CASSPTGGDTGELFF. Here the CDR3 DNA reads TGTGCCAGCAGCCCGACAGGGGGCGACACCGGGGAGCTGTTTTTT.

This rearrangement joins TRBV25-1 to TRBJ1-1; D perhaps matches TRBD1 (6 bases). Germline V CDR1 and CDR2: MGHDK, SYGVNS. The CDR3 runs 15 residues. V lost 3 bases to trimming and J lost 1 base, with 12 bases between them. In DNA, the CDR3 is TGTGCCAGCAGTGAGGATTGGACAGCGAACACTGAAGCTTTCTTT. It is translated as CASSEDWTANTEAFF.

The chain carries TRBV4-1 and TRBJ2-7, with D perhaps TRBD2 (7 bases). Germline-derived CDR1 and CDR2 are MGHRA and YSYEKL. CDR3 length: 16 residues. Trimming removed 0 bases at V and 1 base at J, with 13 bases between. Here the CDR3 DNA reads TGCGCCAGCAGCCAAGATCGGGGGGCAGGATCCTACGAGCAGTACTTC. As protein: CASSQDRGAGSYEQYF.

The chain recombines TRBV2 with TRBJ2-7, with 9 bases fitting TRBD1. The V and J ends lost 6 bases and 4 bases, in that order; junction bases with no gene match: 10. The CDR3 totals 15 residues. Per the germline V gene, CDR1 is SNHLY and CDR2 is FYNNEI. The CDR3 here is CASRAPGQGSYEQYF. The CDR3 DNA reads TGTGCCAGCAGGGCTCCGGGACAGGGCTCTTACGAGCAGTACTTC.

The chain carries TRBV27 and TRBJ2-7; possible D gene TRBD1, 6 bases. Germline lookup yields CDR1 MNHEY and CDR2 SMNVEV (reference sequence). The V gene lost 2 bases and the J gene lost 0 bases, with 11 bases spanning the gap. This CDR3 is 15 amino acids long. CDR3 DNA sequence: TGTGCCAGCAGTTTAACGGCGGACAGCTCCTACGAGCAGTACTTC. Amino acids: CASSLTADSSYEQYF.

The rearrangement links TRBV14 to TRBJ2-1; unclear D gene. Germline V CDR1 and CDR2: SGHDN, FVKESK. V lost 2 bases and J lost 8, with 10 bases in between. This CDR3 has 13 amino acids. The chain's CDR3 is CASSQPLDDEQFF. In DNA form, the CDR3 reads TGTGCCAGCAGCCAACCTCTTGATGATGAGCAGTTCTTC.

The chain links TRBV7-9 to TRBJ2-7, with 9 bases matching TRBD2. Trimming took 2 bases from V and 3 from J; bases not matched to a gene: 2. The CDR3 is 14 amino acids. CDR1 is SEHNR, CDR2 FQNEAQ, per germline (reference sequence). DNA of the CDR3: TGTGCCAGCAGCTTACTACTAGCGGGCTACGAGCAGTACTTC. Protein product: CASSLLLAGYEQYF.

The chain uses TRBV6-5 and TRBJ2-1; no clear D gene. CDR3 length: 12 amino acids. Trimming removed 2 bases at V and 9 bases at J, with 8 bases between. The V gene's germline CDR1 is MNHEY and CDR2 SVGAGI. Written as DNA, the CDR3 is TGTGCCAGCAGTTACCCTGGCGGTGAGCAGTTCTTC. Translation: CASSYPGGEQFF.

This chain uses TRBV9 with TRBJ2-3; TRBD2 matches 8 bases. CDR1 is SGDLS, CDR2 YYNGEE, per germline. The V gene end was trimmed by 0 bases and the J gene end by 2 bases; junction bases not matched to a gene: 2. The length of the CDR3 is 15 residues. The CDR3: CASSVGGGTTDTQYF. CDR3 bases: TGTGCCAGCAGCGTAGGCGGGGGGACCACAGATACGCAGTATTTT.

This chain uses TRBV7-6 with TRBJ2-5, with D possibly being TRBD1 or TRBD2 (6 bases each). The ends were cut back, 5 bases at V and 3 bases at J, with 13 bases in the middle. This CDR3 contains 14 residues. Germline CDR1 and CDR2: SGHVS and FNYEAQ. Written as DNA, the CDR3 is TGTGCCAGCAGCCGTGGGGGGCTTAAAGAGACCCAGTACTTC. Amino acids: CASSRGGLKETQYF.

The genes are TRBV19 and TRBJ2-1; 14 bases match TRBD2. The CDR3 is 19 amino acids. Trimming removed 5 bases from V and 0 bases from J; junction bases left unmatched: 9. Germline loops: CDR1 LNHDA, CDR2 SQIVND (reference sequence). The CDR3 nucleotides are TGTGCCAGTAGTTCCGGGACTAGCGGGGGAGGTAGCTCCTACAATGAGCAGTTCTTC. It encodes CASSSGTSGGGSSYNEQFF.

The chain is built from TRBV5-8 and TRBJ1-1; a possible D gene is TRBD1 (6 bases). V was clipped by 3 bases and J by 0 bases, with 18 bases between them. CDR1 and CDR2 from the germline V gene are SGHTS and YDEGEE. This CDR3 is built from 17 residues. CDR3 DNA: TGTGCCAGCAGCTCCACTACAGGGTTAAACCTGAACACTGAAGCTTTCTTT. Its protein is CASSSTTGLNLNTEAFF.

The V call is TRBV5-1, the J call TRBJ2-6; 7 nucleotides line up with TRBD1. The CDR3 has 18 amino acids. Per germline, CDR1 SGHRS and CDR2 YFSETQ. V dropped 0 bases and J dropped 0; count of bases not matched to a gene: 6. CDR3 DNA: TGCGCCAGCAGCTTGGTCCAGGACAGGTACTCTGGGGCCAACGTCCTGACTTTC. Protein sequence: CASSLVQDRYSGANVLTF.

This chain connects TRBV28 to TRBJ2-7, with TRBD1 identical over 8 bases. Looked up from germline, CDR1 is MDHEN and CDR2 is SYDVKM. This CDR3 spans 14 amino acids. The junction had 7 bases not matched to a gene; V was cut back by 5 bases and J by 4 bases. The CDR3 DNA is TGTGCCAGCAGTGCCAGCAGGGGGCTTTACGAGCAGTACTTC. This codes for CASSASRGLYEQYF. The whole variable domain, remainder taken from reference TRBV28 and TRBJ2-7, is DVKVTQSSRYLVKRTGEKVFLECVQDMDHENMFWYRQDPGLGLRLIYFSYDVKMKEKGDIPEGYSVSREKKERFSLILESASTNQTSMYLCASSASRGLYEQYFGPGTRLTVT.

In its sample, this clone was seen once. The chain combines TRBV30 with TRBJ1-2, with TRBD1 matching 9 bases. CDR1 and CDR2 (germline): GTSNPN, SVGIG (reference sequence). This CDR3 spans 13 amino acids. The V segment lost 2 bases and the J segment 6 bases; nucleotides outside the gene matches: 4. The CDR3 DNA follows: TGTGCCTGGAGTCGGACAGGGGCGGATGGCTACACCTTC. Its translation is CAWSRTGADGYTF.

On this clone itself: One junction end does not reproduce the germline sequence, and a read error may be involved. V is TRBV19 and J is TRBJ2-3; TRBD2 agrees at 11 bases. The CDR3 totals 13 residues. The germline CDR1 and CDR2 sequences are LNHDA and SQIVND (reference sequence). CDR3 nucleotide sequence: TGTGCCGGTAGCGGGGGGGCAGGAGATACGCAGTATTTT. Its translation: CAGSGGAGDTQYF. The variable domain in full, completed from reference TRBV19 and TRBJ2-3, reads DGGITQSPKYLFRKEGQNVTLSCEQNLNHDAMYWYRQDPGQGLRLIYYSQIVNDFQKGDIAEGYSVSREKKESFPLTVTSAQKNPTAFYLCAGSGGAGDTQYFGPGTRLTVL.

CDR3 residues: CASSLVSPQETQYF. CDR3 bases: TGTGCCAGCAGCTTAGTTTCCCCGCAAGAGACCCAGTACTTC. The chain recombines TRBV13 with TRBJ2-5; D unresolved. The ends were cut back, 1 base at V and 2 bases at J, with 8 bases in the middle. Germline-derived CDR1 and CDR2 are PRHDT and FYEKMQ (reference sequence). This CDR3 is built from 14 residues.